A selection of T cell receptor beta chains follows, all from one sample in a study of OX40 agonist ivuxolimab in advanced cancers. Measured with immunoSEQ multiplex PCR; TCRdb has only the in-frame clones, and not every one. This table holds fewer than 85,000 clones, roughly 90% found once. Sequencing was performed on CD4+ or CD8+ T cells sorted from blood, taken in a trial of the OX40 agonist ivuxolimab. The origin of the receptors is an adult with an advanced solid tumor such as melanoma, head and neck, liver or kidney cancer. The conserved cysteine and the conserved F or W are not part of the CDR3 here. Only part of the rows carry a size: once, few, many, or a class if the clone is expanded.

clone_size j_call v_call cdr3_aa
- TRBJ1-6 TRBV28 ASSSTGRVH
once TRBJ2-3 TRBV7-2 ASSFATGLGDTQY
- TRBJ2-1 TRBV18 ASSPQFEQF
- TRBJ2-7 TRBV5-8 ASSPKGTATYEQY
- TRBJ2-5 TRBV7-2 ASSWGQGETQY
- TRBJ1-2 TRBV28 ASKRQGAVGYT
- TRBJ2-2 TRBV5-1 ASSSSGTFTGELF
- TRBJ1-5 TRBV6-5 ASSRIMGNQPQH
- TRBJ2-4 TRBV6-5 ASSYGGRKNIQY
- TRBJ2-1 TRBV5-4 ASSLGLAGGSIGDEQF
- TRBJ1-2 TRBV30 AWSPDHYGYT
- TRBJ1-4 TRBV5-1 ASSLGQGEKLF
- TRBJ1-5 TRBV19 ASSIWDKNQPQH
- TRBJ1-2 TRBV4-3 ASSQDSRGSYGYT
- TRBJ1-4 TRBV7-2 ASSLVQGATNEKLF
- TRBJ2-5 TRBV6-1 ASSDPRETQY
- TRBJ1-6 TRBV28 ASTDSSSYNSPLH
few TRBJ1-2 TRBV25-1 ASRLTGAYGYT
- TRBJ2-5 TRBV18 ASSRLAGGRETQY
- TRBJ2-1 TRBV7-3 ASSLGQGLF
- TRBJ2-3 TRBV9 ASSVAVGSGYTQY
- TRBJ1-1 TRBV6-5 ASSPRERREAF
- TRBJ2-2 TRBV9 ASSTRDRRHTGELF
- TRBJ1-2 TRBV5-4 ASSPDSYGYT
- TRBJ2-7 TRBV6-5 ASSSSGTSGSNEQY
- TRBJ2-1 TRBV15 ATSTTLSGRGEQF